The rows below give T cell receptor beta chains drawn from one sample of a study of CD8 T cells in Susac syndrome. TCRdb reanalysed the immunoSEQ multiplex PCR reads using MiXCR and keeps one entry per CDR3 protein. The sample consists of around 100,000 distinct CDR3 sequences, about 95% of them appearing once. Sequenced material: CD8+ T cells from PBMCs. These receptors were obtained from a human donor with Susac syndrome. Each CDR3 is given without its conserved first and last residue. The D gene is left open where the match is weak. The size entry is marked missing in some rows and otherwise reads once, few, many or a size class.

V gene: TRBV15; D gene: -; clone size: -; J gene: TRBJ1-1; CDR3 protein: ATSGWGTANTEAF
V gene: TRBV4-1; D gene: TRBD2; clone size: -; J gene: TRBJ2-7; CDR3 protein: ASSQEWTSGFNEQY
V gene: TRBV24-1; D gene: -; clone size: -; J gene: TRBJ2-1; CDR3 protein: ATSDVQGDEQF
V gene: TRBV13; D gene: TRBD2; clone size: -; J gene: TRBJ2-3; CDR3 protein: ASSSQTPAGSTDTQY
V gene: TRBV11-2; D gene: -; clone size: -; J gene: TRBJ2-3; CDR3 protein: ASSLTSGGTDTQY
V gene: TRBV14; D gene: -; clone size: -; J gene: TRBJ2-2; CDR3 protein: ASSQALVAGELF
V gene: TRBV5-1; D gene: TRBD2; clone size: -; J gene: TRBJ2-3; CDR3 protein: ASSLGTSGSLY
V gene: TRBV7-9; D gene: -; clone size: -; J gene: TRBJ2-1; CDR3 protein: ASSHQTDEQF
V gene: TRBV11-2; D gene: -; clone size: -; J gene: TRBJ2-7; CDR3 protein: ASSLALIYEQY
V gene: TRBV29-1; D gene: -; clone size: -; J gene: TRBJ2-4; CDR3 protein: SVVQDGNIQY
V gene: TRBV20-1; D gene: -; clone size: -; J gene: TRBJ2-7; CDR3 protein: SAKALDTYEQY
V gene: TRBV4-1; D gene: -; clone size: -; J gene: TRBJ2-3; CDR3 protein: ASRQSDTQY
V gene: TRBV20-1; D gene: TRBD1; clone size: -; J gene: TRBJ1-5; CDR3 protein: SAPETGMSNQPQH
V gene: TRBV29-1; D gene: -; clone size: -; J gene: TRBJ2-2; CDR3 protein: SVGGIGGPPNTGELF
V gene: TRBV4-1; D gene: -; clone size: -; J gene: TRBJ2-2; CDR3 protein: ASRALLRGGELF
V gene: TRBV13; D gene: -; clone size: -; J gene: TRBJ2-5; CDR3 protein: ASSLWPWDETQY
V gene: TRBV28; D gene: TRBD1; clone size: once; J gene: TRBJ2-7; CDR3 protein: ASSSGQGGDEQY
V gene: TRBV7-9; D gene: -; clone size: -; J gene: TRBJ1-1; CDR3 protein: ASSLRDGKNTEAF
V gene: TRBV20-1; D gene: -; clone size: -; J gene: TRBJ2-3; CDR3 protein: SAVPGVDTQY
V gene: TRBV6-5; D gene: -; clone size: -; J gene: TRBJ1-1; CDR3 protein: ASSFTGGGTEAF
V gene: TRBV13; D gene: TRBD1; clone size: once; J gene: TRBJ1-1; CDR3 protein: ASSPEGQGRSEAF
V gene: TRBV14; D gene: -; clone size: -; J gene: TRBJ2-3; CDR3 protein: ASSDRSGDTQY
V gene: TRBV24-1; D gene: -; clone size: -; J gene: TRBJ2-7; CDR3 protein: ATSDPGVHEQY
V gene: TRBV14; D gene: -; clone size: -; J gene: TRBJ2-5; CDR3 protein: ASSQDRNSVQETQY
V gene: TRBV6-6; D gene: -; clone size: -; J gene: TRBJ1-1; CDR3 protein: ASSYSGTPEAF
V gene: TRBV12-3/TRBV12-4; D gene: -; clone size: -; J gene: TRBJ2-5; CDR3 protein: ASSYTAETQY
V gene: TRBV4-2; D gene: -; clone size: -; J gene: TRBJ2-7; CDR3 protein: ASSQEQASSYEQY
V gene: TRBV12-3/TRBV12-4; D gene: TRBD2; clone size: once; J gene: TRBJ2-5; CDR3 protein: ASNLGTGGLETQY
V gene: TRBV18; D gene: TRBD1; clone size: -; J gene: TRBJ1-2; CDR3 protein: ASSSPGQGDGYT
V gene: TRBV11-2; D gene: -; clone size: -; J gene: TRBJ2-2; CDR3 protein: ASSSHAKNTGELF
V gene: TRBV28; D gene: -; clone size: -; J gene: TRBJ2-3; CDR3 protein: ASSYSNRGDTQY
V gene: TRBV27; D gene: -; clone size: -; J gene: TRBJ2-1; CDR3 protein: ASGSSGPALQF
V gene: TRBV28; D gene: TRBD1; clone size: -; J gene: TRBJ2-5; CDR3 protein: ASWSRDRETQY
V gene: TRBV2; D gene: -; clone size: -; J gene: TRBJ2-3; CDR3 protein: ARGGSTDTQY
V gene: TRBV23-1; D gene: -; clone size: -; J gene: TRBJ1-5; CDR3 protein: ASSPLGTENQPQH
V gene: TRBV24-1; D gene: -; clone size: -; J gene: TRBJ2-2; CDR3 protein: ATDPGDTGELF
V gene: TRBV29-1; D gene: -; clone size: -; J gene: TRBJ1-5; CDR3 protein: SVGNQPQH
V gene: TRBV3-1; D gene: TRBD1; clone size: -; J gene: TRBJ2-7; CDR3 protein: ASSQENRGYEQY
V gene: TRBV12-3/TRBV12-4; D gene: -; clone size: -; J gene: TRBJ2-1; CDR3 protein: ASAFLAPRENEQF
V gene: TRBV11-2; D gene: TRBD1; clone size: once; J gene: TRBJ2-3; CDR3 protein: ASSRTGADTDTQY
V gene: TRBV5-6; D gene: -; clone size: -; J gene: TRBJ2-1; CDR3 protein: ASSLLHNEQF